The 21 T cell receptor beta chains below all came from one sample that was sequenced in a study of blood T cell repertoires in COVID-19. Profiling relied on immunoSEQ multiplex PCR, and the TCRdb table lists in-frame clones only, not all of them. Among around 170,000 clones listed, around 90% were seen once. The sequenced sample was peripheral blood. The receptors come from a man aged 60-69 years with acute or convalescent COVID-19.

The chain has TRBV5-6 and TRBJ2-7, with D perhaps matching TRBD1 (6 bases). Germline CDR1 is SGHDT and CDR2 is YYEEEE. This CDR3 spans 13 amino acids. Trimming took 2 bases from V and 5 from J, leaving 11 bases between them. The chain's CDR3 is CASSFTGIHEQYF. The CDR3 coding sequence is TGTGCCAGCAGCTTCACAGGGATCCACGAGCAGTACTTC. Filled out from reference TRBV5-6 and TRBJ2-7, the complete variable domain reads DAGVTQSPTHLIKTRGQQVTLRCSPKSGHDTVSWYQQALGQGPQFIFQYYEEEERQRGNFPDRFSGHQFPNYSSELNVNALLLGDSALYLCASSFTGIHEQYFGPGTRLTVT.

The rearrangement joins TRBV30 to TRBJ1-5, with D maybe TRBD1 (5 bases). This CDR3 comprises 15 residues. Trimming cost V 5 bases and J 5 bases, with 19 bases left between them. CDR1 and CDR2 from the germline V gene are GTSNPN and SVGIG (reference sequence). This chain's CDR3 is CAWGVPGIADQPQHF. In nucleotides, the CDR3 is TGTGCCTGGGGGGTCCCAGGGATAGCCGATCAGCCCCAGCATTTT.

This clone has just a few counts. This chain uses TRBV7-6 with TRBJ2-2; tentative D call: TRBD1 (5 bases). CDR1 and CDR2 from the germline V gene are SGHVS and FNYEAQ. The CDR3 contains 14 residues. Trimming took 0 bases from V and 6 from J, leaving 8 bases between them. Here the CDR3 reads CASSLAPGPGELFF. CDR3 bases: TGTGCCAGCAGCTTAGCCCCAGGGCCCGGGGAGCTGTTTTTT.

This clone was picked up one time. V is TRBV5-6 and J is TRBJ1-6; D gene uncertain. Germline-derived CDR1 and CDR2 are SGHDT and YYEEEE. This CDR3 has 14 residues. Trimming pared 5 bases from V and 3 bases from J, leaving 9 bases between. The CDR3 coding sequence is TGTGCCAGCAGGGCCCGGGGCTATAATTCACCCCTCCACTTT. Translation: CASRARGYNSPLHF.

V usage is TRBV2 and J usage is TRBJ1-1, with 9 bases lining up with TRBD1. Germline CDR1 SNHLY, CDR2 FYNNEI. The CDR3 sequence is 15 residues long. V lost 6 bases and J lost 4; bases outside the gene matches: 9. The CDR3 nucleotides are TGTGCCAGCAGGGATAGGACAGGGGCGAGCACTGAAGCTTTCTTT. It codes for CASRDRTGASTEAFF.

V gene TRBV19 combines with J gene TRBJ2-1; 15 positions agree with TRBD2. The CDR3 totals 16 residues. V trimming: 4 bases; J trimming: 4 bases; junction bases outside the gene matches: 2. Germline CDR1 is LNHDA and CDR2 is SQIVND (reference sequence). The CDR3 protein is CASSTGLAGGYNEQFF. As DNA, the CDR3 is TGTGCCAGTAGTACCGGACTAGCGGGGGGGTACAATGAGCAGTTCTTC. The variable domain in full, with the rest retrieved from reference TRBV19 and TRBJ2-1, is DGGITQSPKYLFRKEGQNVTLSCEQNLNHDAMYWYRQDPGQGLRLIYYSQIVNDFQKGDIAEGYSVSREKKESFPLTVTSAQKNPTAFYLCASSTGLAGGYNEQFFGPGTRLTVL.

The chain employs TRBV5-6 and TRBJ1-5; tentative D call: TRBD1 (5 bases). Trimming left V 0 bases short and J 5 bases short, with 15 bases between. The CDR3 has 16 amino acids. Germline V CDR1 and CDR2: SGHDT, YYEEEE. CDR3 sequence reads: CASSLGVGPGYQPQHF. DNA for the CDR3: TGTGCCAGCAGCTTGGGGGTGGGGCCAGGGTATCAGCCCCAGCATTTT.

The J gene is TRBJ2-3, the V gene TRBV2, with 8 bases that match TRBD1. V shed 9 bases and J 7 bases; nucleotides not matched to a gene: 9. This CDR3 is 13 amino acids long. CDR1 is SNHLY and CDR2 is FYNNEI in the germline V gene. This CDR3 is CARGTGQTNTQYF. The CDR3 nucleotides are TGTGCCAGAGGGACAGGCCAAACAAATACGCAGTATTTT.

The CDR3 coding sequence is TGTGCCAGCAGCCAAGCGAATGCAGGGGCGTCGAATTCACCCCTCCACTTT. This gives the protein CASSQANAGASNSPLHF. This sequence joins TRBV4-2 and TRBJ1-6; the D gene is possibly TRBD1 (6 bases). V was trimmed by 1 base and J by 7 bases, leaving 17 bases between them. CDR3 length equals 17 residues. CDR1 and CDR2 from the germline V gene are LGHNA and YNFKEQ.

V usage is TRBV24-1 and J usage is TRBJ2-3; 8 bases fit TRBD2. CDR3 size: 13 residues. Germline lookup yields CDR1 KGHDR and CDR2 SFDVKD. The J segment lost 4 bases and the V segment lost 8 bases, leaving 4 bases of the junction unmatched. The CDR3 here is CATNSGGSDTQYF. CDR3 nucleotide sequence: TGTGCCACCAACAGCGGGGGATCAGATACGCAGTATTTT.

The V gene is TRBV5-4, the J gene TRBJ1-3; no clear D. The CDR3 is 15 amino acids. Germline CDR1 SGHNT, CDR2 YYREEE (reference sequence). V lost 3 bases to trimming and J lost 0 bases, with 10 bases between them. For the CDR3, the DNA is TGTGCCAGCAGCTACAGCAGAAGCTCTGGAAACACCATATATTTT. This sequence encodes CASSYSRSSGNTIYF.

This clone occurred once. J is TRBJ2-5 and V is TRBV4-2, with 7 bases identical to TRBD2. The CDR3 covers 15 residues. J gave up 3 bases and V 6 bases, and 10 bases lay outside the gene matches. The V gene's germline CDR1 is LGHNA and CDR2 YNFKEQ. This chain's CDR3 is CASSKGLAAEETQYF. Here the CDR3 DNA reads TGTGCCAGCAGTAAGGGGCTAGCGGCGGAAGAGACCCAGTACTTC.

The rearrangement links TRBV27 to TRBJ1-5, with TRBD1 as a possible D gene (6 bases). CDR3 length: 15 residues. The ends were cut back, 2 bases at V and 7 bases at J, with 15 bases in the middle. Germline V gene lookup returns CDR1 MNHEY and CDR2 SMNVEV (reference sequence). In DNA, the CDR3 is TGTGCCAGCAGTTTAGGCTCAGGGGCGAGGCAGCCCCAGCATTTT. It codes for CASSLGSGARQPQHF.

The gene calls are TRBV30 and TRBJ2-1, with unresolved D. Germline loops: CDR1 GTSNPN, CDR2 SVGIG (reference sequence). Trimming took off 0 bases at V and 10 bases at J, with 7 bases between the two ends. This CDR3 is built from 11 residues. Written as DNA, the CDR3 is TGTGCCTGGAGTGTTCAGGTGGAGCAGTTCTTC. This gives the protein CAWSVQVEQFF.

The rearrangement joins TRBV5-1 to TRBJ1-1, with D uncertain. CDR1 is SGHRS, CDR2 YFSETQ, per germline. The CDR3 runs 15 residues. V was trimmed by 0 bases and J by 1 base, leaving 10 bases between them. The CDR3 nucleotides are TGCGCCAGCAGCTTGGACCCACGAGGGAACACTGAAGCTTTCTTT. Amino acid sequence: CASSLDPRGNTEAFF.

The V and J genes are TRBV19 and TRBJ2-3; 11 positions match TRBD2. CDR1 LNHDA and CDR2 SQIVND come from the germline V gene (reference sequence). Unmatched junction bases numbered 7, after V lost 11 bases and J lost 3 bases. This CDR3 has 14 residues. The CDR3 nucleotides read TGTGCCGCCGGACTAGCGGGCCTAACAGATACGCAGTATTTT. Its translation: CAAGLAGLTDTQYF.

This clone was counted a single time. The rearrangement joins TRBV7-9 to TRBJ1-3, with 7 bases matching TRBD1. Germline values: CDR1 SEHNR, CDR2 FQNEAQ (reference sequence). V was pared by 3 bases and J by 9 bases, with 5 bases of the junction left unmatched. This CDR3 is 13 amino acids long. CDR3 residues: CASSLDRPGTIYF. The DNA for the CDR3 is TGTGCCAGCAGCTTGGACAGGCCGGGCACCATATATTTT.

This chain joins TRBV6-4 and TRBJ1-1; tentative D call: TRBD1 (5 bases). This CDR3 has 14 residues. V dropped 2 bases and J dropped 6 bases, with 13 bases sitting between them. CDR1 MRHNA and CDR2 SNTAGT come from the germline V gene. This chain's CDR3 is CASSDGERGAEAFF. CDR3 nucleotide sequence: TGTGCCAGCAGTGACGGGGAAAGGGGCGCTGAAGCTTTCTTT.

This clone was seen only once. The chain joins TRBV10-3 to TRBJ1-1; 10 bases map to TRBD1. With V trimmed by 6 bases and J by 1 base, 2 bases remained unmatched. Per germline, CDR1 ENHRY and CDR2 SYGVKD. CDR3 length: 14 residues. The CDR3 DNA follows: TGTGCCATCAGCCGACAGGGGGCGAACACTGAAGCTTTCTTT. Protein product: CAISRQGANTEAFF.

In this sample, this clone turned up a few times. The sample carries other DNA sequences with the same CDR3. The chain couples TRBV3-1 (or the pseudogene TRBV3-2) to TRBJ2-7, with D unresolved. V gave up 2 bases and J gave up 0 bases, with 2 bases separating them. The CDR3 consists of 12 residues. CDR1 is LGHDT and CDR2 is YNNKEL in the germline V gene (reference sequence). CDR3 in amino acids: CASSQLSYEQYF. DNA for the CDR3: TGTGCCAGCAGCCAACTCTCCTACGAGCAGTACTTC.

This clone was counted a single time. The chain employs TRBV27 and TRBJ2-1, with a possible D match to TRBD2 (7 bases). Germline CDR1 is MNHEY and CDR2 is SMNVEV (reference sequence). Deletions cut 3 bases from V and 7 bases from J, with 13 bases between. The CDR3 covers 14 residues. CDR3 in DNA: TGTGCCAGCAGTTTCGCGGGGGCCTCAAATGAGCAGTTCTTC. This translates into CASSFAGASNEQFF.